Described below is a single TCR beta chain sequence and its context. Germline lookup yields CDR1 SGDLS and CDR2 YYNGEE. With 3 bases clipped from V and 6 bases from J, the junction kept 13 bases outside the gene matches. This CDR3 region has 18 residues. This record belongs to a study of PD-L1 blockade in urothelial cancer. Repertoires were generated with immunoSEQ multiplex PCR, while TCRdb's copy carries only in-frame clones and drops some. The data show around 87,000 clones, 83% seen once. The time point: peripheral blood 6 weeks after treatment start. The sequences come from PBMCs, collected around atezolizumab (anti-PD-L1) treatment. The receptor was derived from a man aged 70-80 years with urothelial cancer. The chain uses TRBV9 and TRBJ2-2; 11 bases are a match to TRBD1. This CDR3 reads CASSASRTGGDFAGELFF. CDR3 in DNA: TGTGCCAGCAGCGCCTCCCGGACAGGGGGCGATTTCGCCGGGGAGCTGTTTTTT. Looking up the rest from reference TRBV9 and TRBJ2-2 gives the full variable domain: DSGVTQTPKHLITATGQRVTLRCSPRSGDLSVYWYQQSLDQGLQFLIQYYNGEERAKGNILERFSAQQFPDLHSELNLSSLELGDSALYFCASSASRTGGDFAGELFFGEGSRLTVL.